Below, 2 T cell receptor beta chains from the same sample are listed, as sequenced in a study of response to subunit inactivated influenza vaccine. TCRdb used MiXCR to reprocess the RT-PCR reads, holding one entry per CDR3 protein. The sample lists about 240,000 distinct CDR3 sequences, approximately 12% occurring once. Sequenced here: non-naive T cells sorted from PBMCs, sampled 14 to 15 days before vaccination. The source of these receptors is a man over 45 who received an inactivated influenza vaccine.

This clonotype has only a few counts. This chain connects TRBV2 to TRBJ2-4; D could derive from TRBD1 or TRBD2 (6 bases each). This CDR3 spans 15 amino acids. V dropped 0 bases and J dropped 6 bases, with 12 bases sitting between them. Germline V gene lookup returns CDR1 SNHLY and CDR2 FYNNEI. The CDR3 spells CASSEAIRGLNIQYF. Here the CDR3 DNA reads TGTGCCAGCAGTGAAGCCATTCGGGGGCTAAACATTCAGTACTTC.

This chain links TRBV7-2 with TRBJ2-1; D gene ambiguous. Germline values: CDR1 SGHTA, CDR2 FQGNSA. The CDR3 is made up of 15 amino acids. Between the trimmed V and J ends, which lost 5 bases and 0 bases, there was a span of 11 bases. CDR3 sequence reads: CASSLVHSSYNEQFF. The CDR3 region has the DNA TGTGCCAGCAGCCTAGTCCACAGCTCCTACAATGAGCAGTTCTTC.